This section outlines one T cell receptor beta chain sequence together with its context. PCR used 60 Vbeta primers and 13 Jbeta primers. Generated by immunoSEQ multiplex PCR, the TCRdb table keeps only in-frame clones and is missing some. The table includes some 170,000 clones, 80% detected once. This CDR3 is built from 13 residues. Trimming stripped 4 bases from V and 5 bases from J, with 11 bases between. The germline gives CDR1 SGHTA, CDR2 FQGNSA. The sample originates from a study of cytomegalovirus exposure and HLA in healthy donors. The chain has TRBV7-2 and TRBJ1-1; D gene uncertain. The TCR originated in a woman aged 45 to 65 in good health and CMV-seronegative. The sample was PBMCs. CDR3 amino acids: CASSSRLRTEAFF. The CDR3 region has the DNA TGTGCCAGCAGCTCGCGGCTTAGGACTGAAGCTTTCTTT.